This T cell receptor (beta chain) was profiled in a study of blood T cell repertoires in COVID-19. Study details: Samples came from the United States, Italy and Spain, spanning acute and convalescent COVID-19.

Original processing notes: Scientists estimated how many nucleated cells there were by amplifying reference gene primers. Libraries were prepared by immunoSEQ multiplex PCR; TCRdb keeps only in-frame clonotypes and omits some of them. The D gene and trimming were derived from the DNA, and the V and J assignments and clone size from that table. The table lists 200,000 to 250,000 clones, around 80% of them singletons, with approximately 8% in the top ten. Seattle enrolled patients during active infection and tracked them longitudinally. Germline CDR1 reads MDHEN; CDR2 reads SYDVKM. The CDR3 runs to 14 residues. After removal of 3 bases from V and 10 bases from J, the junction contained 7 bases not matched to a gene.

The sequenced sample was peripheral blood. The chain joins TRBV28 to TRBJ2-3; TRBD2 matches 10 bases. This receptor was obtained from a woman older than 75 with COVID-19, enrolled during active disease. The CDR3 is CASSFLAGGSPQYF. The CDR3, as DNA: TGTGCCAGCAGTTTTTTAGCGGGAGGTTCTCCGCAGTATTTT.